Presented here are 17 T cell receptor beta chains from one specimen sequenced in a study of tissue T cells after allogeneic stem cell transplantation. Using immunoSEQ multiplex PCR, the repertoire was profiled, and TCRdb retains in-frame clones only, with some absent. The sample has more than 8,000 clones; 45% to 70% are singletons. The starting material was tissue from the jejunum, obtained at autopsy. Receptors were obtained from a female donor of 60 years or more with lung cancer.

By sample fraction, this clone is medium-sized. The rearrangement joins TRBV6-2 or TRBV6-3 to TRBJ2-7, with D possibly being TRBD1 (5 bases). This CDR3 contains 14 residues. The V gene lost 1 base and the J gene lost 7 bases, with 14 bases spanning the gap. Germline CDR1 MNHEY, CDR2 SVGEGT. The CDR3 region is CASSYLRPPGEQYF. DNA for the CDR3: TGTGCCAGCAGTTACTTACGGCCGCCAGGGGAGCAGTACTTC.

This chain connects TRBV27 to TRBJ1-1, with 8 bases fitting TRBD1. Unmatched junction bases numbered 4, after V lost 2 bases and J lost 5 bases. CDR1 and CDR2 (germline): MNHEY, SMNVEV (reference sequence). The CDR3 has 14 residues. Here the CDR3 DNA reads TGTGCCAGCAGTTTAAGACAGGGGTTAACTGAAGCTTTCTTT. This codes for CASSLRQGLTEAFF.

In this sample, this clone turned up a few times. The chain couples TRBV4-3 to TRBJ1-2; D gene unclear. Deletions cut 1 base from V and 3 bases from J, with 9 bases between. This CDR3 comprises 14 residues. Germline CDR1 is LGHNA and CDR2 is YSLEER. The CDR3 DNA sequence: TGCGCCAGCAGCCAAGTGGGCAGTGACTATGGCTACACCTTC. Its translation: CASSQVGSDYGYTF.

The chain employs TRBV19 and TRBJ1-5; D unresolved. V lost 1 base, J lost 0 bases, and 7 bases lay in between. The CDR3 sequence is 15 residues long. The germline CDR1 and CDR2 sequences are LNHDA and SQIVND (reference sequence). DNA for the CDR3: TGTGCCAGTAGTATAGGGCGGAATAGCAATCAGCCCCAGCATTTT. Its translation is CASSIGRNSNQPQHF.

This clone was recorded a few times. The V gene is TRBV7-2, the J gene TRBJ2-3; 15 positions agree with TRBD2. Germline CDR1 is SGHTA and CDR2 is FQGNSA. This CDR3 comprises 16 residues. Trimming removed 5 bases from V and 4 bases from J; junction bases left unmatched: 4. The CDR3: CASSPRTSGGADTQYF. CDR3 nucleotide sequence: TGTGCCAGCAGCCCCAGGACTAGCGGGGGGGCAGATACGCAGTATTTT.

This clone was recorded a few times. This chain connects TRBV29-1 to TRBJ1-2, with D possibly TRBD1 on 5 matching bases. Germline V CDR1 and CDR2: SQVTM, ANQGSEA. Trimming stripped 7 bases from V and 8 bases from J, with 20 bases between. This CDR3 region has 13 residues. The CDR3 is CSERDAQDDGYTF. The CDR3 coding sequence is TGCAGCGAGAGGGACGCACAGGATGACGGCTACACCTTC.

The chain employs TRBV5-1 and TRBJ2-7, with D uncertain. The CDR3 runs 15 residues. Germline values: CDR1 SGHRS, CDR2 YFSETQ. V was cut by 4 bases and J by 5 bases, with 19 bases left in between. The CDR3 region has the DNA TGCGCCAGCAGCATGAGACCCGAGTCCCGGGACGAGCAGTACTTC. As protein: CASSMRPESRDEQYF.

The chain links TRBV7-2 to TRBJ1-5; no clear D gene. Germline loops: CDR1 SGHTA, CDR2 FQGNSA. The CDR3 has 15 amino acids. V gave up 1 base and J gave up 2 bases, with 9 bases separating them. CDR3 protein: CASSLVDAGNQPQHF. The CDR3 region has the DNA TGTGCCAGCAGCTTAGTAGATGCGGGCAATCAGCCCCAGCATTTT.

The V call is TRBV30, the J call TRBJ1-1; unclear D gene. Germline CDR1 GTSNPN, CDR2 SVGIG (reference sequence). The CDR3 is made up of 15 amino acids. The germline V and J ends were trimmed by 4 bases and 0 bases, with 15 bases remaining between them. CDR3 coding DNA: TGTGCCTGGACCGCTAATGACCGTATGAACACTGAAGCTTTCTTT. This encodes CAWTANDRMNTEAFF.

V is TRBV29-1 and J is TRBJ2-7; 7 nucleotides line up with TRBD1. CDR3 size: 13 residues. The V gene end was trimmed by 4 bases and the J gene end by 2 bases; junction bases not matched to a gene: 5. Germline V lookup: CDR1 SQVTM, CDR2 ANQGSEA. The CDR3 spells CSVVPTGAYEQYF. The DNA of the CDR3 is TGCAGCGTTGTTCCCACAGGGGCCTACGAGCAGTACTTC.

V and J are TRBV7-8 and TRBJ2-2, with D uncertain. V was clipped by 2 bases and J by 2 bases, with 9 bases between them. Germline CDR1 reads SGHVS; CDR2 reads FQNEAQ. CDR3 length: 15 residues. CDR3 sequence (DNA): TGTGCCAGCAGCTTATGGTCCGGTAACACCGGGGAGCTGTTTTTT. Translating gives CASSLWSGNTGELFF.

The chain is built from TRBV7-3 and TRBJ2-1, with TRBD1 identical over 10 bases. Germline V CDR1 and CDR2: SGHTA, FQGTGA. Germline trimming cut 5 bases from V and 6 bases from J; bases unmatched to any gene: 7. CDR3 length: 15 amino acids. CDR3 in amino acids: CASSPGTGVGNEQFF. The DNA of the CDR3 is TGTGCCAGCAGCCCCGGGACAGGGGTGGGCAATGAGCAGTTCTTC.

The J gene is TRBJ1-2, the V gene TRBV29-1, with TRBD1 matching 8 bases. V shed 4 bases, J shed 8 bases, and the junction held 9 bases outside the gene matches. The CDR3 sequence is 13 residues long. Germline CDR1 is SQVTM and CDR2 is ANQGSEA. CDR3: CSVGSDRAFGYTF. CDR3 DNA: TGCAGCGTTGGGTCGGACAGGGCGTTCGGCTACACCTTC.

V gene TRBV18 combines with J gene TRBJ2-1, with 10 bases identical to TRBD2. J gave up 15 bases and V 5 bases, and 10 bases lay outside the gene matches. This CDR3 is built from 13 residues. Germline V gene lookup returns CDR1 KGHSH and CDR2 LQKENI. The CDR3 sequence is CASSRLAGEVLFF. The DNA for the CDR3 is TGTGCCAGCTCAAGGCTAGCGGGGGAGGTTTTGTTCTTC.

This rearrangement joins TRBV3-1 (or the pseudogene TRBV3-2) to TRBJ2-7; 7 positions agree with TRBD1. This CDR3 is 14 amino acids long. After removal of 4 bases from V and 3 bases from J, the junction contained 6 bases not matched to a gene. Germline CDR1 and CDR2: LGHDT and YNNKEL (reference sequence). CDR3 residues: CASSPPSGGYEQYF. CDR3 DNA sequence: TGTGCCAGCAGCCCCCCGTCAGGGGGCTACGAGCAGTACTTC.

This clone is deemed medium-sized (0.01 to 0.1%). The sample carries other DNA sequences with the same CDR3. The chain carries TRBV5-1 and TRBJ1-1; possible D gene TRBD1, 6 bases. Germline CDR1 is SGHRS and CDR2 is YFSETQ. This CDR3 region has 17 residues. Trimming removed 0 bases at V and 5 bases at J, with 20 bases between. The DNA of the CDR3 is TGCGCCAGCAGCTTGGTTGGGGGTTGGGGGCCGGGGACTGAAGCTTTCTTT. It yields the protein CASSLVGGWGPGTEAFF.

The genes are TRBV30 and TRBJ2-7, with D tentatively TRBD1 (5 bases). The CDR3 loop spans 17 amino acids. Per germline, CDR1 GTSNPN and CDR2 SVGIG (reference sequence). The ends were cut back, 0 bases at V and 0 bases at J, with 18 bases in the middle. CDR3 sequence (DNA): TGTGCCTGGAGTGTAAGACTCACCAGGGTAGGCTCCTACGAGCAGTACTTC. It specifies CAWSVRLTRVGSYEQYF.